These 7 T cell receptor beta chains originate from one sample sequenced in a study of spatial heterogeneity in lung cancer. Documented time point: sample taken at primary tumor resection. Researchers sequenced whole RNA taken from tumor, nontumor lung or frozen PBMC without sorting. TCRdb redid the calling of the 5' RACE reads with MiXCR, one entry per CDR3 protein. This table has 2,000 to 2,500 distinct CDR3 sequences, 12% appearing once. Sequencing was performed on normal lung tissue next to the tumor, taken at surgery. The receptors were gathered from a male donor with early-stage non-small cell lung cancer.

Points on this clonotype: For a library built for alpha chains, this beta chain is a stray read; little rests on its size. The rearrangement joins TRBV30 to TRBJ2-5; D is unresolved. Trimming took 2 bases from V and 5 from J, leaving 12 bases between them. The CDR3 sequence is 13 residues long. CDR1 and CDR2 from the germline V gene are GTSNPN and SVGIG (reference sequence). The CDR3 region is CAWSFGHGETQYF. As DNA, the CDR3 is TGTGCCTGGAGTTTTGGCCACGGGGAGACCCAGTACTTC.

By share, this clonotype ranks as medium-sized. Within a library made for alpha chains, this beta chain is off target, and its count is uninformative. The chain has TRBV20-1 and TRBJ2-5, with 10 bases identical to TRBD2. Trimming removed 5 bases from V and 2 bases from J; junction bases left unmatched: 5. This CDR3 has 14 amino acids. The germline CDR1 and CDR2 sequences are DFQATT and SNEGSKA (reference sequence). The CDR3, as DNA: TGCAGTGCTCGGACTAGCGGTGATCAAGAGACCCAGTACTTC. Amino acids: CSARTSGDQETQYF.

By sample fraction, this clonotype is medium-sized. The library was prepared for alpha chains; this beta chain is a stray read, so its frequency means little. This chain connects TRBV12-3 or TRBV12-4 to TRBJ2-3; no reliable D call. Trimming took 3 bases from V and 2 from J, leaving 9 bases between them. This CDR3 region has 14 residues. CDR3 in amino acids: CASSFAQHTDTQYF. The CDR3 DNA sequence: TGTGCCAGCAGTTTCGCTCAACACACAGATACGCAGTATTTT.

This clonotype rates as large (0.1 to 1%). Little can be read into the size of this beta chain, an off-target read in a library designed for alpha chains. V is TRBV7-9 and J is TRBJ2-7, with D possibly being TRBD2 (6 bases). This CDR3 region has 15 residues. CDR1 is SEHNR and CDR2 is FQNEAQ in the germline V gene (reference sequence). V lost 8 bases, J lost 5 bases, and 22 bases lay in between. Here the CDR3 reads CASGVFDPEGNEQYF. CDR3 DNA: TGTGCCAGCGGGGTTTTTGACCCGGAGGGGAACGAGCAGTACTTC.

This clonotype was recorded many times. Found in a library prepared for alpha chains, this beta chain is an off-target read, and its abundance has little meaning. The chain couples TRBV30 to TRBJ1-6, with D possibly TRBD1 on 5 matching bases. Germline CDR1 and CDR2: GTSNPN and SVGIG (reference sequence). The ends were cut back, 2 bases at V and 9 bases at J, with 17 bases in the middle. The CDR3 consists of 15 residues. CDR3 sequence (DNA): TGTGCCTGGAGTCGGGATGGGATGGGGGGTTCACCCCTCCACTTT. This translates into CAWSRDGMGGSPLHF.

This clonotype was recorded at least ten times. This beta chain is a stray read from a library made for alpha chains; its abundance is not meaningful. The chain links TRBV2 to TRBJ2-4; the match to TRBD2 covers 7 bases. Looked up from germline, CDR1 is SNHLY and CDR2 is FYNNEI. The V and J ends lost 8 bases and 4 bases, in that order; junction bases with no gene match: 5. This CDR3 comprises 13 residues. In DNA, the CDR3 is TGTGCCAGCGGGAGGGCAACTAAAAACATTCAGTACTTC. This gives the protein CASGRATKNIQYF.

Ten or more counts support this clonotype. Because the library targeted alpha chains, this beta chain is an off-target read whose size means little. The chain recombines TRBV12-3 or TRBV12-4 with TRBJ2-1; D gene ambiguous. The CDR3 covers 12 residues. V dropped 6 bases and J dropped 8 bases, with 11 bases sitting between them. The chain's CDR3 is CASSMGLDEQFF. DNA of the CDR3: TGTGCCAGCAGCATGGGTTTGGATGAGCAGTTCTTC.